This TCR beta chain was captured by sequencing in a study of OX40 agonist ivuxolimab in advanced cancers. Study in general: Patients receiving dose escalation had hepatocellular carcinoma, melanoma, renal cell or head and neck cancer. People who had prior anti-PD-1, anti-PD-L1 or anti-CTLA-4 therapy could take part, and roughly 40% had some. The study, taken as a whole, reports: Among patients with partial responses at 0.1-3.0 mg/kg, clonal expansion was among the lowest.

Repertoires were generated with immunoSEQ multiplex PCR, while TCRdb's copy carries only in-frame clones and drops some. The sample has about 19,000 clones, approximately 90% seen once. Germline V gene data show CDR1 as SGHNT and CDR2 as YENEEA. CDR3 length: 15 residues. V lost 4 bases to trimming and J lost 2 bases, with 13 bases between them. Autoimmune disease history or systemic immunosuppression meant exclusion. This clone appeared a single time. The antigen is unknown. The chain joins TRBV11-3 to TRBJ2-3; D possibly matches TRBD1 or TRBD2 (5 bases each). The source of this sequence is an adult with an advanced solid tumor such as melanoma, head and neck, liver or kidney cancer. Specimen: CD4+ or CD8+ T cells sorted from blood, collected in a trial of the OX40 agonist ivuxolimab. The CDR3 DNA is TGTGCCAGCAGCTCAGAGGGGCTTTTCACAGATACGCAGTATTTT. Protein product: CASSSEGLFTDTQYF.